A selection of T cell receptor delta chains follows, all from one sample in a study of Vδ1+ human thymocytes. TCRdb re-identified clones in the multiplex PCR reads via CATT. The data contain 70,000 or so delta-chain clones, approximately 34% of them seen just once; the ten biggest clones take up about 0.24%. The sequenced material came from Vdelta1+ gamma-delta thymocytes from the thymus. The receptors come from a boy in the first two years of life who had congenital heart surgery. Each CDR3 is given with its conserved first and last residue. Fields, in order: V gene, J gene, clone size, D gene, CDR3 DNA, CDR3 protein. D genes are given only for firm matches. Size is stated for part of the rows, as once, few or many counts, or as a class when the clone is expanded.

v_call: TRDV1
j_call: TRDJ1
clone_size: .
d_call: TRDD2
cdr3_nt: TGTGCTCTTGGGCCGCCCTTCCTACCCTTACTGGGTTCAAATTCGGATAAACTCATCTTT
cdr3_aa: CALGPPFLPLLGSNSDKLIF

v_call: TRDV1
j_call: TRDJ1
clone_size: .
d_call: TRDD3
cdr3_nt: TGTGCTCTTGGGGAGCTTAAGGCCTTCCCCCACTGGGGGCCCCACCGGTACACCGATAAACTCATCTTT
cdr3_aa: CALGELKAFPHWGPHRYTDKLIF

v_call: TRDV1
j_call: TRDJ1
clone_size: .
d_call: .
cdr3_nt: .
cdr3_aa: CALGPADTWAGGYSCLDKLIF

v_call: TRDV2
j_call: TRDJ1
clone_size: .
d_call: TRDD3
cdr3_nt: TGTGCGTGTGACACCGAATCTACAGCCTGGGGGCCGCGCACCGATAAACTCATCTTT
cdr3_aa: CACDTESTAWGPRTDKLIF

v_call: TRDV1
j_call: TRDJ1
clone_size: few
d_call: TRDD2
cdr3_nt: TGTGCTCTTGGGGAGGGAGCTTCCTACAACGCAGGGAAGTACCCTAACACCGATAAACTCATCTTT
cdr3_aa: CALGEGASYNAGKYPNTDKLIF

v_call: TRDV1
j_call: TRDJ1
clone_size: .
d_call: TRDD3
cdr3_nt: TGTGCTCTTGGGGAACTCCCCTACGAATGGGGGATAGGATACGTACAAGGCGCCGATAAACTCATCTTT
cdr3_aa: CALGELPYEWGIGYVQGADKLIF

v_call: TRDV1
j_call: TRDJ1
clone_size: few
d_call: TRDD3
cdr3_nt: TGTGCTCTTGGGGAACTATGTCCTACGTCCTCACTGGGGGATACGTCTGATAAACTCATCTTT
cdr3_aa: CALGELCPTSSLGDTSDKLIF

v_call: TRDV1
j_call: TRDJ1
clone_size: .
d_call: .
cdr3_nt: TGTGCTCTTGGGGGCCTCGGCAACGCTTTGGGAAACGATAAACTCATCTTT
cdr3_aa: CALGGLGNALGNDKLIF

v_call: TRDV1
j_call: TRDJ1
clone_size: once
d_call: TRDD3
cdr3_nt: TGTGCTCTTGGGGAACTCCCATTTCCTGTATACTGGGGGATACGAGTTAAACTCATCTTT
cdr3_aa: CALGELPFPVYWGIRVKLIF

v_call: TRDV1
j_call: TRDJ1
clone_size: .
d_call: TRDD3
cdr3_nt: TGTGCTCTTGCGGCGTACTGGGGGAGACTCGATAAACTCATCTTT
cdr3_aa: CALAAYWGRLDKLIF

v_call: TRDV1
j_call: TRDJ1
clone_size: .
d_call: .
cdr3_nt: TGTGCTCTTGGGCCTCGACCTCCCTCTTCCTTTACTGGTCAAATGTGGGCCGATAAACTCATCTTT
cdr3_aa: CALGPRPPSSFTGQMWADKLIF

v_call: TRDV1
j_call: TRDJ1
clone_size: .
d_call: TRDD3
cdr3_nt: TGTGCTCTTGGGGCAAACGGCCTCGAACCGTACTGGGGGATCCACTTCACCGATAAACTCATCTTT
cdr3_aa: CALGANGLEPYWGIHFTDKLIF

v_call: TRDV1
j_call: TRDJ1
clone_size: .
d_call: TRDD3
cdr3_nt: TGTGCTCTTGGGGAACCCCAAATTCCAAACTGGGGGATACGCCTCGTAACCTCGTACACCGATAAACTCATCTTT
cdr3_aa: CALGEPQIPNWGIRLVTSYTDKLIF